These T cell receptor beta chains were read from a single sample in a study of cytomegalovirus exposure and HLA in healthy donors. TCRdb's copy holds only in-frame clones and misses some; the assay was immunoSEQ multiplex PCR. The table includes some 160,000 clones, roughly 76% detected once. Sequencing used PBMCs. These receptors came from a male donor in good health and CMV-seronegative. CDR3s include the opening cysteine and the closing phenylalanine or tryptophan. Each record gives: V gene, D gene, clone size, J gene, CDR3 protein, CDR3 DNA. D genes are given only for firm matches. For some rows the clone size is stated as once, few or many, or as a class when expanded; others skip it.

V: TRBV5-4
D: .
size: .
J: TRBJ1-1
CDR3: CASSLDPGRPEAFF
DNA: TGTGCCAGCAGCTTGGATCCAGGGAGGCCTGAAGCTTTCTTT

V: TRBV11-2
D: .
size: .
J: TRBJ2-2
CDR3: CASSLHGQRDTGELFF
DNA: TGTGCCAGCAGCTTACACGGACAGAGAGACACCGGGGAGCTGTTTTTT

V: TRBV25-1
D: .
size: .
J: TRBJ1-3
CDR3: CASTPDSRNTIYF
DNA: TGTGCCAGCACCCCGGACAGTCGAAACACCATATATTTT

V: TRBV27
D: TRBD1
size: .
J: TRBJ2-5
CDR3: CASSPRDRVGETQYF
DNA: TGTGCCAGCAGTCCCCGGGACAGGGTCGGGGAGACCCAGTACTTC

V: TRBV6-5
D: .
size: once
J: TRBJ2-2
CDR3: CASSYLRGNTGELFF
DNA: TGTGCCAGCAGTTATCTCAGGGGAAACACCGGGGAGCTGTTTTTT

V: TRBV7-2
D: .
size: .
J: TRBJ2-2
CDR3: CASTPRQPGELFF
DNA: TGTGCCAGCACCCCAAGACAGCCCGGGGAGCTGTTTTTT

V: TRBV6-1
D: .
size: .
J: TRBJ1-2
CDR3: CASSEAGGTLLGYTF
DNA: TGTGCCAGCAGTGAAGCGGGGGGGACTCTCCTTGGCTACACCTTC

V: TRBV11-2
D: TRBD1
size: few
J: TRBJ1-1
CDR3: CASSLGGTANTEAFF
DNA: TGTGCCAGCAGCTTAGGCGGGACAGCGAACACTGAAGCTTTCTTT

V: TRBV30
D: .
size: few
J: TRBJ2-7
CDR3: CAWGSAGATYEQYF
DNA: TGTGCCTGGGGATCCGCGGGGGCGACCTACGAGCAGTACTTC

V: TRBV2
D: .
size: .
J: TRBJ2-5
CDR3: CASSAMGQETQYF
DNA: TGTGCCAGCAGTGCTATGGGGCAGGAGACCCAGTACTTC

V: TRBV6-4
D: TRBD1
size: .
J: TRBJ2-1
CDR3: CASSDEGGSNNEQFF
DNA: TGTGCCAGCAGCGACGAAGGGGGCTCGAACAATGAGCAGTTCTTC

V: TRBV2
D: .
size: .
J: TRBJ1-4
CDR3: CASRNTGISGEKLFF
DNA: TGTGCCAGCAGGAATACAGGGATCAGTGGGGAAAAACTGTTTTTT

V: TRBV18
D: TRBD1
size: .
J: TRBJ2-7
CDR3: CASRGQASYEQYF
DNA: TGTGCATCCAGGGGGCAAGCTTCCTACGAGCAGTACTTC

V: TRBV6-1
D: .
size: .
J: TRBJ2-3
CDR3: CASSEEGTSGTDTQYF
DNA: TGTGCCAGCAGTGAAGAAGGGACAAGCGGCACAGATACGCAGTATTTT

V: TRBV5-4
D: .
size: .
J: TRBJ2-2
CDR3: CASSLSAGELFF
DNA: TGTGCCAGCAGCTTGAGCGCCGGGGAGCTGTTTTTT

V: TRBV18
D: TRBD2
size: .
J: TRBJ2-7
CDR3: CASSPGGGVQEQYF
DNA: TGTGCCAGCTCACCGGGCGGGGGTGTACAAGAGCAGTACTTC

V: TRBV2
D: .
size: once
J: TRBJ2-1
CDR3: CASSGRTAAGNEQFF
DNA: TGTGCCAGCAGTGGCAGGACAGCCGCGGGTAATGAGCAGTTCTTC

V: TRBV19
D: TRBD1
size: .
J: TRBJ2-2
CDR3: CATKGTGGTGELFF
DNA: TGTGCCACCAAGGGGACAGGGGGGACCGGGGAGCTGTTTTTT

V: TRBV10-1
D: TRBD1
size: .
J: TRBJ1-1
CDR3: CASSVVQGGEAFF
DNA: TGCGCCAGCAGTGTTGTACAGGGGGGTGAAGCTTTCTTT

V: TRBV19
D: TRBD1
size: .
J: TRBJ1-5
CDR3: CASSKRQGGGNQPQHF
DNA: TGTGCCAGTAGTAAACGACAGGGTGGGGGCAATCAGCCCCAGCATTTT

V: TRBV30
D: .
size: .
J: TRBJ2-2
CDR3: CAWNHLGPRGSNIGELFF
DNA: TGTGCCTGGAATCACCTCGGCCCAAGGGGATCGAACATCGGGGAGCTGTTTTTT

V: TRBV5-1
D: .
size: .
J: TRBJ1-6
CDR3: CASSLEVRGNSPLHF
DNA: TGCGCCAGCAGTTTGGAGGTACGGGGGAATTCACCCCTCCACTTT

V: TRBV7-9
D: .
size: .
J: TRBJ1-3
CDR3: CASSLLGRTVRGSGNTIYF
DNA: TGTGCCAGCAGCTTACTCGGCCGGACAGTCCGAGGCTCTGGAAACACCATATATTTT

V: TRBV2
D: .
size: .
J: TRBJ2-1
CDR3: CASSVRTASYNEQFF
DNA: TGTGCCAGCAGTGTGAGGACAGCCTCCTACAATGAGCAGTTCTTC

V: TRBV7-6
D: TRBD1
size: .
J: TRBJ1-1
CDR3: CASSTPGQGAMMNTEAFF
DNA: TGTGCCAGCAGCACCCCGGGACAGGGGGCTATGATGAACACTGAAGCTTTCTTT

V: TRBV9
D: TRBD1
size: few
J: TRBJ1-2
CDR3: CASSQPGQGVPNYGYTF
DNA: TGTGCCAGCAGCCAACCGGGACAGGGGGTCCCTAACTATGGCTACACCTTC

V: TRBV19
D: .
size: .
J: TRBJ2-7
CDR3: CASSAGTIRGSYEQYF
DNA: TGTGCCAGTAGTGCCGGGACAATCAGGGGCTCCTACGAGCAGTACTTC

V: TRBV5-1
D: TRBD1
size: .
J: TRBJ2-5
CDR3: CASSLGQGVGETQYF
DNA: TGCGCCAGCAGCCTTGGACAGGGGGTCGGAGAGACCCAGTACTTC

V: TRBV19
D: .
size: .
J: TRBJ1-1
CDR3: CASSSLQGTEAFF
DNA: TGTGCCAGTAGTAGTCTACAGGGTACTGAAGCTTTCTTT

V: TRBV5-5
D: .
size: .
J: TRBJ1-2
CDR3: CASSTNGGVGYTF
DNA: TGTGCCAGCAGCACCAACGGAGGGGTCGGCTACACCTTC

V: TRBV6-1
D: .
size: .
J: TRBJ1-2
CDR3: CASTRERGRDYGYTF
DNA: TGTGCCAGCACCAGGGAAAGGGGCAGAGACTATGGCTACACCTTC

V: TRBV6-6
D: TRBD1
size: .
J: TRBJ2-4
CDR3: CASSRGGENIQYF
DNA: TGTGCCAGCAGTCGAGGGGGCGAAAACATTCAGTACTTC

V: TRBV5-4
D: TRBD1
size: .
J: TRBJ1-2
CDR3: CASSGVMAGGYVSYGYTF
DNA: TGTGCCAGCAGCGGGGTAATGGCAGGGGGCTACGTAAGCTATGGCTACACCTTC

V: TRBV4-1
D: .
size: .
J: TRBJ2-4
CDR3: CASSQEFRREAKNIQYF
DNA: TGCGCCAGCAGCCAAGAGTTCCGAAGGGAGGCCAAAAACATTCAGTACTTC

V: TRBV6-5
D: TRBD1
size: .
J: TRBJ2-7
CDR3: CASSPFLGQGLYF
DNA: TGTGCCAGCAGTCCATTTTTGGGACAGGGTTTGTACTTC

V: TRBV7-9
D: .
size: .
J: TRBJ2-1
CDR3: CASSLESPGANNEQFF
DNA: TGTGCCAGCAGCTTAGAGTCCCCAGGGGCGAACAATGAGCAGTTCTTC

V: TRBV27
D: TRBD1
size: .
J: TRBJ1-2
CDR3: CASSAGQGAPYGYTF
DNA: TGTGCCAGCAGTGCGGGACAGGGGGCACCCTATGGCTACACCTTC

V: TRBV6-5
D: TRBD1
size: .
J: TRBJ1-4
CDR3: CASRNRGWNEKLFF
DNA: TGTGCCAGCAGGAACAGGGGGTGGAATGAAAAACTGTTTTTT

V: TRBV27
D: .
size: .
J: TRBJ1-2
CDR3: CASSLSHRNYGYTF
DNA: TGTGCCAGCAGTTTATCGCACAGGAACTATGGCTACACCTTC

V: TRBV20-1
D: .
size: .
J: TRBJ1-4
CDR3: CSALREKLFF
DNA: TGCAGTGCCCTGCGTGAAAAACTGTTTTTT

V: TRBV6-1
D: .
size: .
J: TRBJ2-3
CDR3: CASSEALWRNTQYF
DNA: TGTGCCAGCAGTGAAGCGTTGTGGCGGAATACGCAGTATTTT

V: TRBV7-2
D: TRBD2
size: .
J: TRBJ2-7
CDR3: CASSLVASGAPYEQYF
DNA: TGTGCCAGCAGCTTAGTTGCTAGCGGGGCCCCCTACGAGCAGTACTTC

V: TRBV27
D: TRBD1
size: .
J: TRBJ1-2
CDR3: CASSFRRQGFSYGYTF
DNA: TGTGCCAGCAGTTTCCGCAGACAGGGGTTCAGCTATGGCTACACCTTC

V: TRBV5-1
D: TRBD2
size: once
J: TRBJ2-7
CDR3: CASSHTGTTSSYEQYF
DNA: TGCGCCAGCAGCCACACCGGGACTACGAGCTCCTACGAGCAGTACTTC

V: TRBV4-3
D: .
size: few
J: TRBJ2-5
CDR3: CASSQDGSKSTQYF
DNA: TGCGCCAGCAGCCAAGATGGTAGTAAGAGCACCCAGTACTTC